This T cell receptor beta chain was sequenced in a study of shared clonotypes between healthy human individuals. General study points: Generally, naive subsets came out with larger estimated richness than memory subsets.

Assay used: immunoSEQ multiplex PCR; TCRdb lists only in-frame clones, some missing. The data show over a million clones, with 97% to 99% seen just once and under 0.45% held by the top ten. This clone was observed once. Antigen specificity is unknown. This CDR3 is built from 11 residues. The J gene is TRBJ2-7, the V gene TRBV12-2. TRBV12-2 is assigned pseudogene status. Sequencing was done on a sample of naive CD4+ T cells sorted from blood. Subset defined: CD45RA+ positively selected. This TCR came from a man between 25 and 39 years old in good health. The CDR3 nucleotides read TGTGCAAGTCGCTCACCCTACGAGCAGTACTTC. This codes for CASRSPYEQYF.